These 29 T cell receptor beta chains were all obtained from the same sample, sequenced in a study of breast tumors, draining lymph nodes, adjacent tissues. Each CDR3 protein gets one entry after TCRdb re-called the multiplex PCR reads with MiXCR. The sample records approximately 52,000 distinct CDR3 sequences, roughly 39% being singletons. The sequenced sample consisted of breast tumor tissue. The receptors derive from a female donor with breast cancer. Some clones in this sample may be carry-over from other donors' samples.

This clonotype was recorded at least ten times. A read error is possible here, since a much larger clone lies one base away. The rearrangement links TRBV7-3 to TRBJ2-6; D possibly corresponds to TRBD1 (6 bases). The length of the CDR3 is 19 residues. The V gene's germline CDR1 is SGHTA and CDR2 FQGTGA. The CDR3 DNA sequence: TGTGCCAGCAGCTTACGCCCCCGGGACATGTCAGCTGGGCCCAACGTCCTGACTTTC. Encoded protein: CASSLRPRDMSAGPNVLTF. The variable domain in full, with the rest retrieved from reference TRBV7-3 and TRBJ2-6, is GAGVSQTPSNKVTEKGKYVELRCDPISGHTALYWYRQSLGQGPEFLIYFQGTGAADDSGLPNDRFFAVRPEGSVSTLKIQRTERGDSAVYLCASSLRPRDMSAGPNVLTFGAGSRLTVL.

This clonotype was seen repeatedly, ten times or more. The V and J genes are TRBV29-1 and TRBJ2-1; a possible D gene is TRBD1 (6 bases). The germline V and J ends were trimmed by 4 bases and 2 bases, with 9 bases remaining between them. The CDR3 consists of 13 residues. The germline CDR1 and CDR2 sequences are SQVTM and ANQGSEA. CDR3 in DNA: TGCAGCGTTGGAGGGACAACCTACAATGAGCAGTTCTTC. Its protein is CSVGGTTYNEQFF.

J is TRBJ1-2 and V is TRBV10-3, with TRBD1 matching 10 bases. This CDR3 spans 14 amino acids. Germline CDR1 is ENHRY and CDR2 is SYGVKD. The J segment lost 8 bases and the V segment lost 3 bases, leaving 6 bases of the junction unmatched. The CDR3 loop is CAISDATGGGGYTF. CDR3 in DNA: TGTGCCATCAGTGATGCGACAGGGGGCGGAGGCTACACCTTC.

This clonotype was detected only once. V is TRBV7-8 and J is TRBJ1-5; D gene uncertain. This CDR3 has 14 residues. The germline gives CDR1 SGHVS, CDR2 FQNEAQ. V shed 4 bases and J shed 2 bases, with 9 bases lying between them. In DNA form, the CDR3 reads TGTGCCAGCAGCTCCTCTCGTGGCAATCAGCCCCAGCATTTT. Translated: CASSSSRGNQPQHF.

This clonotype was detected many times. The V gene is TRBV5-8, the J gene TRBJ2-2; no definite D call. Germline-derived CDR1 and CDR2 are SGHTS and YDEGEE. V shed 0 bases and J shed 6 bases, with 9 bases lying between them. This CDR3 is built from 14 residues. The chain's CDR3 is CASSLVGSPGELFF. The CDR3 region has the DNA TGTGCCAGCAGCTTGGTGGGTAGCCCCGGGGAGCTGTTTTTT.

This clonotype was seen repeatedly, ten times or more. The chain couples TRBV14 to TRBJ1-2; possibly TRBD1 for D (5 bases). The CDR3 spans 15 residues. The germline CDR1 and CDR2 sequences are SGHDN and FVKESK. V was clipped by 0 bases and J by 7 bases, with 15 bases between them. The CDR3 coding sequence is TGTGCCAGCAGCCAAGAGATAGGCCAGGGACTTGGCTACACCTTC. Its translation: CASSQEIGQGLGYTF.

For this clonotype: One junction end disagrees with the germline gene, perhaps due to a read error. This chain links TRBV7-2 with TRBJ2-5; 11 bases map to TRBD2. CDR1 and CDR2 (germline): SGHTA, FQGNSA. The CDR3 is made up of 14 amino acids. CDR3 bases: TGTGCCAGCAGCCACCTTAGCGGGGGGGAGACCCGGTACTTC. This codes for CASSHLSGGETRYF.

The gene calls are TRBV10-3 and TRBJ1-2; D not resolved. V shed 11 bases and J shed 7 bases, with 5 bases lying between them. CDR1 is ENHRY, CDR2 SYGVKD, per germline. The CDR3 is 8 amino acids. CDR3 protein: CAVGGYTF. In DNA, the CDR3 is TGTGCCGTTGGTGGCTACACCTTC.

The chain links TRBV6-6 to TRBJ1-3; no clear D gene. This CDR3 has 10 residues. Trimming left V 9 bases short and J 3 bases short, with 3 bases between. Germline CDR1 reads MNHNY; CDR2 reads SVGAGI (reference sequence). The CDR3 loop reads CASNGNTIYF. The CDR3 DNA is TGTGCCAGTAATGGAAACACCATATATTTT.

This clonotype came up many times. The CDR3 nucleotides are TGTGCCAGCAGCTTAGCTGGCGGGGCCAACGTCCTGACTTTC. Its translation is CASSLAGGANVLTF. The chain recombines TRBV7-2 with TRBJ2-6; D unclear. CDR1 and CDR2 (germline): SGHTA, FQGNSA. Trimming pared 0 bases from V and 4 bases from J, leaving 4 bases between. The CDR3 is made up of 14 amino acids.

There are many counts of this clonotype. J is TRBJ2-7 and V is TRBV30; D is unresolved. The CDR3 is made up of 11 amino acids. Per the germline V gene, CDR1 is GTSNPN and CDR2 is SVGIG (reference sequence). Trimming cost V 3 bases and J 4 bases, with 7 bases left between them. The CDR3 spells CAWRAPYEQYF. For the CDR3, the DNA is TGTGCCTGGAGGGCCCCTTACGAGCAGTACTTC.

The chain recombines TRBV29-1 with TRBJ1-2; D uncertain. The CDR3 contains 16 residues. Trimming removed 1 base from V and 3 bases from J, with 18 bases in between. Germline loops: CDR1 SQVTM, CDR2 ANQGSEA. The CDR3 coding sequence is TGCAGCGTTGAAGGCAGTTGGGGTAGTGGTGACTATGGCTACACCTTC. It specifies CSVEGSWGSGDYGYTF.

About this clonotype: A much larger clone lies a single base off, so this may be a read error. J is TRBJ2-7 and V is TRBV6-1; 12 nucleotides line up with TRBD2. CDR3 length: 13 amino acids. In germline, CDR1 is MNHNS, CDR2 SASEGT. After removal of 7 bases from V and 6 bases from J, the junction contained 4 bases not matched to a gene. The CDR3 DNA reads TGTGCCAGCATGCAACTAGCGGGGGGCGAGCAGTACTTC. This encodes CASMQLAGGEQYF.

The chain links TRBV7-2 to TRBJ1-2; maybe TRBD1 (6 bases). CDR3 size: 15 residues. Deletions cut 5 bases from V and 0 bases from J, with 13 bases between. Germline loops: CDR1 SGHTA, CDR2 FQGNSA. Here the CDR3 reads CASSPWTVSNYGYTF. CDR3 sequence (DNA): TGTGCCAGCAGCCCCTGGACAGTATCTAACTATGGCTACACCTTC.

The sample holds many counts of this clonotype. The chain has TRBV7-2 and TRBJ1-1; D gene unclear. CDR3 length: 12 residues. Germline CDR1 SGHTA, CDR2 FQGNSA. V gave up 1 base and J gave up 11 bases, with 11 bases separating them. CDR3 DNA sequence: TGTGCCAGCAGCTTAGGGGCCGGGGAGGCTTTCTTT. Translating gives CASSLGAGEAFF.

This clonotype came up many times. CDR3 sequence: CASSFLGVYEQYF. For the CDR3, the DNA is TGTGCCAGCAGTTTTTTGGGAGTCTACGAGCAGTACTTC. The J gene is TRBJ2-7, the V gene TRBV28, with a tentative D call TRBD2 (5 bases). The CDR3 is 13 residues long. Per the germline V gene, CDR1 is MDHEN and CDR2 is SYDVKM. The V end lost 3 bases, the J end lost 3 bases, and 9 bases lay between the germline ends.

CDR3 nucleotide sequence: TGTGCCACCAGTGATTCCCTAGGAGGGTACAATGAGCAGTTCTTC. This sequence encodes CATSDSLGGYNEQFF. This rearrangement joins TRBV24-1 to TRBJ2-1; D perhaps matches TRBD2 (6 bases). The germline gives CDR1 KGHDR, CDR2 SFDVKD. The CDR3 spans 15 residues. The V end lost 2 bases, the J end lost 4 bases, and 11 bases lay between the germline ends.

The chain links TRBV5-4 to TRBJ1-4; 7 bases are a match to TRBD1. This CDR3 spans 16 amino acids. Germline V gene lookup returns CDR1 SGHNT and CDR2 YYREEE (reference sequence). CDR3 sequence reads: CACSLETGNSGEKLFF. CDR3 DNA: TGTGCTTGCAGCTTGGAGACAGGGAATTCGGGGGAAAAACTGTTTTTT.

This clonotype appeared many times. The gene calls are TRBV5-1 and TRBJ2-5, with D perhaps given as TRBD1 or TRBD2 (5 bases each). The CDR3 extends over 14 amino acids. Per germline, CDR1 SGHRS and CDR2 YFSETQ. Trimming removed 3 bases from V and 8 bases from J, with 17 bases in between. The CDR3 here is CASSSVGIRDTQYF. The CDR3 nucleotides read TGCGCCAGCAGCTCCGTCGGGATCCGGGACACCCAGTACTTC.

This clonotype was counted ten times or more. The chain employs TRBV11-1 and TRBJ2-1, with D perhaps TRBD1 (5 bases). CDR1 and CDR2 from the germline V gene are SGHAT and FQDESV (reference sequence). The V end lost 5 bases, the J end lost 0 bases, and 11 bases lay between the germline ends. The CDR3 is 15 amino acids. The CDR3 here is CASSPKGHSYNEQFF. The CDR3 DNA follows: TGTGCCAGCAGCCCAAAAGGACACTCCTACAATGAGCAGTTCTTC.

This clonotype occurred many times. The CDR3, as DNA: TGTGCCTGGAGTGTATTTGGGTCCTATGGCTACACCTTC. This translates into CAWSVFGSYGYTF. J is TRBJ1-2 and V is TRBV30; D not resolved. V gave up 0 bases and J gave up 4 bases, with 9 bases separating them. In germline, CDR1 is GTSNPN, CDR2 SVGIG (reference sequence). CDR3 length equals 13 residues.

The chain combines TRBV7-9 with TRBJ2-7; either TRBD1 or TRBD2 may fit D (5 bases each). V shed 1 base and J shed 3 bases, with 16 bases lying between them. Germline V gene sequence: CDR1 SEHNR, CDR2 FQNEAQ (reference sequence). This CDR3 has 16 residues. Written as DNA, the CDR3 is TGTGCCAGCAGCTTAGGCGCCGGGACGAGGTTCTACGAGCAGTACTTC. Its translation is CASSLGAGTRFYEQYF.

CDR3 residues: CASSVSGTGYEQYF. The CDR3, as DNA: TGTGCCAGCAGCGTCTCCGGGACGGGCTACGAGCAGTACTTC. The genes are TRBV7-9 and TRBJ2-7, with D perhaps matching TRBD1 or TRBD2 (5 bases each). V shed 5 bases and J shed 3 bases, with 14 bases lying between them. CDR1 SEHNR and CDR2 FQNEAQ come from the germline V gene (reference sequence). This CDR3 comprises 14 residues.

As to this clonotype: Relative to the germline gene, one junction end is altered; a read error may explain this. The chain uses TRBV9 and TRBJ2-5; TRBD2 aligns across 14 bases. Germline lookup yields CDR1 SGDLS and CDR2 YYNGEE. CDR3 length: 17 amino acids. The CDR3 nucleotides read TGTGCCAGCAGCCCCGGGACTAGCGGGAGATTGGTGGCGACCCAGCACTTC. Translation: CASSPGTSGRLVATQHF.

This clonotype occurred many times. This sequence may be a read error, since a much larger clone differs from it by one base. The V call is TRBV5-6, the J call TRBJ1-2; a weak D match, TRBD1 (6 bases). Per germline, CDR1 SGHDT and CDR2 YYEEEE. The V gene lost 4 bases and the J gene lost 7 bases, with 14 bases spanning the gap. The CDR3 is made up of 13 amino acids. The CDR3 DNA reads as TGTGCCAGCAGCGATGGGGGCGCTGTTGGCTACACCTTC. This sequence encodes CASSDGGAVGYTF.

This chain uses TRBV15 with TRBJ1-1, with unresolved D. The V gene's germline CDR1 is LNHNV and CDR2 YYDKDF (reference sequence). The ends were cut back, 5 bases at V and 0 bases at J, with 10 bases in the middle. This CDR3 spans 14 amino acids. CDR3 bases: TGTGCCACCAGCGGCCAGTACTTGAACACTGAAGCTTTCTTT. Translating gives CATSGQYLNTEAFF.

This clonotype was counted many times. The chain links TRBV7-2 to TRBJ2-7, with D perhaps matching TRBD2 (5 bases). From germline, CDR1 is SGHTA and CDR2 FQGNSA. The CDR3 has 14 residues. V dropped 3 bases and J dropped 0 bases, with 9 bases sitting between them. The CDR3 coding sequence is TGTGCCAGCAGCTTCACCCGGGACTCCTACGAGCAGTACTTC. Protein sequence: CASSFTRDSYEQYF.

On this clonotype: An end of the junction differs from the germline gene, which may be a read error. The chain carries TRBV5-4 and TRBJ2-7; maybe TRBD1 (6 bases). Germline V gene data show CDR1 as SGHNT and CDR2 as YYREEE (reference sequence). The CDR3 runs to 14 residues. CDR3 coding DNA: TGTGTCAGCAGCTTGGGCAGGGGCGGGTACGAGCAGTACTTC. The encoded protein is CVSSLGRGGYEQYF.

This clonotype was picked up a small number of times. This could be a read error, since a much larger clone is one nucleotide away. The chain links TRBV12-3 or TRBV12-4 to TRBJ2-1; 8 nucleotides align to TRBD2. The CDR3 consists of 14 residues. Trimming cost V 3 bases and J 6 bases; bases outside gene matches: 4. The CDR3 loop is CASSFGGDFNEQFF. The CDR3 DNA reads TGTGCCAGCAGTTTCGGGGGGGATTTCAATGAGCAGTTCTTC.